This T cell receptor (beta chain) was recovered during a study of cytomegalovirus exposure and HLA in healthy donors. About the study: Across around 400 genotyped donors, around 80% landed in the Caucasian-associated ancestry cluster.

This cohort consisted of healthy bone marrow donors. Primers: 60 Vbeta forward and 13 Jbeta reverse. Sequenced by immunoSEQ multiplex PCR; TCRdb stores in-frame clones only, minus some. In the table there are 150,000 to 200,000 clones, approximately 72% of which are singletons. Notes on the study in general: Rare sequences made up most TCRs, while some public TCRs were found in many donors.

Notes on this clone: Antigen unknown.

This TCR derives from a human donor in good health. The sequenced sample was PBMCs.

The CDR3 nucleotides are TGTGCCTGGACTCGGACTGGCTCTGGAAACACCATATATTTT. Protein: CAWTRTGSGNTIYF. The V and J genes are TRBV30 and TRBJ1-3; no reliable D call. V lost 4 bases to trimming and J lost 0 bases, with 10 bases between them. The V gene's germline CDR1 is GTSNPN and CDR2 SVGIG (reference sequence). CDR3 length: 14 residues.